These 5 T cell receptor beta chains were all obtained from the same sample, sequenced in a study of T cells after yellow fever vaccination. TCRdb reprocessed the 5' RACE reads with MiXCR, giving one entry per CDR3 protein. The repertoire has approximately 300,000 distinct CDR3 sequences, over 10% of them found once; the top ten carry around 0.55%. Sequenced material: CD4+ T cells sorted from PBMCs, taken 45 days after the yellow fever booster vaccination. The receptors were gathered from a man aged 25-40 years who received the YFV17D yellow fever vaccine.

Here the CDR3 reads CASSFRRQETQYF. The CDR3 DNA follows: TGTGCCAGCAGTTTCCGGCGCCAAGAGACCCAGTACTTC. The chain employs TRBV12-3 or TRBV12-4 and TRBJ2-5; D not resolved. Trimming left V 3 bases short and J 1 base short, with 6 bases between. The length of the CDR3 is 13 residues.

This clonotype showed up many times. V gene TRBV7-2 combines with J gene TRBJ2-5; TRBD2 matches 9 bases. CDR1 and CDR2 from the germline V gene are SGHTA and FQGNSA. There are 15 residues in the CDR3. V gave up 6 bases and J gave up 1 base; unmatched junction bases: 6. The CDR3 sequence: CASSLGTSPQETQYF. The CDR3 nucleotides read TGTGCCAGCAGTCTCGGGACTAGCCCCCAAGAGACCCAGTACTTC.

This clonotype was detected ten times or more. The V call is TRBV6-4, the J call TRBJ2-1; possibly TRBD1 or TRBD2 for D (6 bases each). There are 14 residues in the CDR3. Trimming cost V 4 bases and J 10 bases, with 17 bases left between them. Germline CDR1 is MRHNA and CDR2 is SNTAGT. Here the CDR3 reads CASSVERGGLEQFF. In DNA, the CDR3 is TGTGCCAGCAGTGTGGAGCGAGGGGGGTTAGAGCAGTTCTTC.

This clonotype was seen a few times. CDR3 DNA: TGTGCCAGCAGCTTCGGGACAGGGATTTACGAGCAGTACTTC. Its translation: CASSFGTGIYEQYF. The V gene is TRBV7-9, the J gene TRBJ2-7, with TRBD1 matching 9 bases. V shed 3 bases, J shed 4 bases, and the junction held 4 bases outside the gene matches. CDR1 SEHNR and CDR2 FQNEAQ come from the germline V gene (reference sequence). The CDR3 is 14 amino acids. Full variable domain (rest looked up from reference TRBV7-9 and TRBJ2-7): DTGVSQNPRHKITKRGQNVTFRCDPISEHNRLYWYRQTLGQGPEFLTYFQNEAQLEKSRLLSDRFSAERPKGSFSTLEIQRTEQGDSAMYLCASSFGTGIYEQYFGPGTRLTVT.

The genes are TRBV20-1 and TRBJ2-2; no firm D call. CDR3 length: 14 residues. The V end lost 3 bases, the J end lost 2 bases, and 10 bases lay between the germline ends. Germline-derived CDR1 and CDR2 are DFQATT and SNEGSKA (reference sequence). The CDR3 DNA is TGCAGTGCTAGTGCCCACCAAAACACCGGGGAGCTGTTTTTT. It codes for CSASAHQNTGELFF.